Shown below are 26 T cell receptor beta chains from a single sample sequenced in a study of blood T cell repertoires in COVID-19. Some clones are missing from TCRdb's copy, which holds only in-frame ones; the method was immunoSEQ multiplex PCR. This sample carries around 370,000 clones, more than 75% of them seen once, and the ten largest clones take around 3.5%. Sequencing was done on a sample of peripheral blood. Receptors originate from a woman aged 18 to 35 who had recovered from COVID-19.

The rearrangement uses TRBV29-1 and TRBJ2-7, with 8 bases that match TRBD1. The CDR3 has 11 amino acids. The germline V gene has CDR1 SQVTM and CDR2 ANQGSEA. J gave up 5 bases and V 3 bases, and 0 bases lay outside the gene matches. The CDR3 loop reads CSVETGDEQYV. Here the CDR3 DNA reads TGCAGCGTTGAGACAGGGGACGAGCAGTACGTC.

In nucleotides, the CDR3 is TGTGCCAGCAGCTTAACAGGGCCCGATCAGCCCCAGCATTTT. The encoded protein is CASSLTGPDQPQHF. V and J are TRBV7-2 and TRBJ1-5, with a weak D call TRBD1 (6 bases). V lost 2 bases to trimming and J lost 5 bases, with 10 bases between them. The CDR3 spans 14 residues. Per germline, CDR1 SGHTA and CDR2 FQGNSA.

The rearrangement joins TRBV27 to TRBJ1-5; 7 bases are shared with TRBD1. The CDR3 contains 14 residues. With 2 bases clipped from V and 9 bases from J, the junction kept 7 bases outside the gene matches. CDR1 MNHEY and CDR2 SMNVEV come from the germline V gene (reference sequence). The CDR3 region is CASSLDDRVTPQHF. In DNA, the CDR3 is TGTGCCAGCAGTTTAGACGACAGGGTTACGCCCCAGCATTTT.

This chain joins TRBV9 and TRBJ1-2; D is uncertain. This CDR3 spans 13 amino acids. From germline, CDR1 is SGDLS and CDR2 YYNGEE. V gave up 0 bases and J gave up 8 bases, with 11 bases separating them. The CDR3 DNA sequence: TGTGCCAGCAGCGTAGATTTCAATGGCGGCTACACCTTC. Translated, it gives CASSVDFNGGYTF. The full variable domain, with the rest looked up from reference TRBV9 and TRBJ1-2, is DSGVTQTPKHLITATGQRVTLRCSPRSGDLSVYWYQQSLDQGLQFLIQYYNGEERAKGNILERFSAQQFPDLHSELNLSSLELGDSALYFCASSVDFNGGYTFGSGTRLTVV.

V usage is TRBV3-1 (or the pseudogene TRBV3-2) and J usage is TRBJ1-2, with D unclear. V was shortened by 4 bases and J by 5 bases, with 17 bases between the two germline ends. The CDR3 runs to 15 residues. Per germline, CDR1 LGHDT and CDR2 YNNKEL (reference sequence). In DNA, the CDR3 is TGTGCCAGCAGCCCGCTTCTGGGCCCGGGGTATGGCTACACCTTC. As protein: CASSPLLGPGYGYTF.

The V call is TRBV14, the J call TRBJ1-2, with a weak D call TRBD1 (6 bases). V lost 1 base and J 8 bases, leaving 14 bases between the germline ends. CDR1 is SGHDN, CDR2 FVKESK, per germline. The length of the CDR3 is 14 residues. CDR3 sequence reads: CASSQGTRGPGYTF. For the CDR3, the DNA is TGTGCCAGCAGCCAAGGGACCAGGGGACCCGGCTACACCTTC.

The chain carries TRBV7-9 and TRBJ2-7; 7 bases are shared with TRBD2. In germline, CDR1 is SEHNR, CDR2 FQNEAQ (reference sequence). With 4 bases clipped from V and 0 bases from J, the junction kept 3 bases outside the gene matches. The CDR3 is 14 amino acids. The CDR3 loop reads CASSSGGSSYEQYV. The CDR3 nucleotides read TGTGCCAGCAGCTCTGGCGGGAGCTCCTACGAGCAGTACGTC.

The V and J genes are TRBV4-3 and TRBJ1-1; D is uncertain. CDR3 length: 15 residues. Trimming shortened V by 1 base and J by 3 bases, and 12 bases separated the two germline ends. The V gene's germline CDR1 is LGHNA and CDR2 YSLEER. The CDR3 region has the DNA TGCGCCAGCAGCCAAGGGAGTGGAGTGGACACTGAAGCTTTCTTT. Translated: CASSQGSGVDTEAFF.

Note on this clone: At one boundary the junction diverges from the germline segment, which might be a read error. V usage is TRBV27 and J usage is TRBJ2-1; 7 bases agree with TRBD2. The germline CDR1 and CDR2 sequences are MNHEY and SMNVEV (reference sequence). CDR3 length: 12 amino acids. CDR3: CASSLGGGFLVF. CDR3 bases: TGTGCCAGCAGTTTAGGGGGAGGGTTCCTGGTCTTC.

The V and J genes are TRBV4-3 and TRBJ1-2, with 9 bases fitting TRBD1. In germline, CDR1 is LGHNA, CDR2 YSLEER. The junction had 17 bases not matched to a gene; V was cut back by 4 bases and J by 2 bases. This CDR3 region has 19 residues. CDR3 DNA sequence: TGCGCCAGCAGCCGGAAAGCACGGACAGGGGATGGGGAAAACTATGGCTACACCTTC. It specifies CASSRKARTGDGENYGYTF.

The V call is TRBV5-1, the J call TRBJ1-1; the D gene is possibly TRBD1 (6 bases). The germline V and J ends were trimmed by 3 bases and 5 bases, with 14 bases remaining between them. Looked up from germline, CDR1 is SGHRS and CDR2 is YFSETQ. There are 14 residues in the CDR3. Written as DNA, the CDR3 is TGCGCCAGCAGCTCCATACAGGGAGATACTGAAGCTTTCTTT. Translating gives CASSSIQGDTEAFF.

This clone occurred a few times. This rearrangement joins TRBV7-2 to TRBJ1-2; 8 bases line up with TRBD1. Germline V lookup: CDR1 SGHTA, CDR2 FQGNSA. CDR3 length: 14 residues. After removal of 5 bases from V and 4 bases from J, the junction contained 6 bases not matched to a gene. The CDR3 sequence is CASSPQGGPYGYTF. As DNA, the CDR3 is TGTGCCAGCAGCCCACAGGGGGGCCCCTATGGCTACACCTTC.

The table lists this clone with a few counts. CDR3 protein: CASSKVDVGGRGRNEQFF. DNA for the CDR3: TGTGCCAGCAGCAAAGTAGATGTGGGCGGGAGGGGTAGGAATGAGCAGTTCTTC. V is TRBV21-1 and J is TRBJ2-1; the table's D gene call, TRBD2, was not cross checked with the DNA. TRBV21-1 is a pseudogene. This CDR3 has 18 amino acids.

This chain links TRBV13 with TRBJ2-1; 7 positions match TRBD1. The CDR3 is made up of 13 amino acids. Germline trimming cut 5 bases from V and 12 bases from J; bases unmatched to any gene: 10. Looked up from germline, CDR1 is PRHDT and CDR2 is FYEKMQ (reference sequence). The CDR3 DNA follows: TGTGCCAGCAGCCAGGGGGATAGTCGTGGGCAGTTCTTC. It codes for CASSQGDSRGQFF.

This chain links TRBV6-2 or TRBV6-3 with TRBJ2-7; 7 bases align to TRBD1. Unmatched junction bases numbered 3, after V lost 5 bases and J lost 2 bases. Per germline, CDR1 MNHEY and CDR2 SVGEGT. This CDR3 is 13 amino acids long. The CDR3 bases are TGTGCCAGCAGTAGGGACAGAACCTACGAGCAGTACGTC. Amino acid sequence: CASSRDRTYEQYV.

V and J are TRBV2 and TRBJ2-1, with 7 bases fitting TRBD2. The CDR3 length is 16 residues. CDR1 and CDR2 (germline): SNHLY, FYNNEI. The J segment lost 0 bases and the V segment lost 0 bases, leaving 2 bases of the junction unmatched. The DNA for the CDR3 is TGTGCCAGCAGTGAAGCGGGAGGGCCCTCCTACAATGAGCAGTTCTTC. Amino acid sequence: CASSEAGGPSYNEQFF.

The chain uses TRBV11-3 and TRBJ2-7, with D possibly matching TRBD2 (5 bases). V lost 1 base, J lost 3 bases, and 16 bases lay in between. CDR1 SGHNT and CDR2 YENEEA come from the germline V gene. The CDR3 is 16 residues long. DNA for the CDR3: TGTGCCAGCAGCTTAGGTTCGTTTTCGGAGGTCTACGAGCAGTACGTC. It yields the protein CASSLGSFSEVYEQYV.

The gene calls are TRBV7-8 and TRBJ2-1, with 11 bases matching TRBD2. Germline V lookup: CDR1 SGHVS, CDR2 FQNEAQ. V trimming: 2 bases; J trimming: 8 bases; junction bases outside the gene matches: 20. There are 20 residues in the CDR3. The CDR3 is CASSLFGGQGGTSGFYEQFF. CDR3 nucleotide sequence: TGTGCCAGCAGCTTATTCGGGGGACAGGGTGGGACTAGCGGATTCTATGAGCAGTTCTTC.

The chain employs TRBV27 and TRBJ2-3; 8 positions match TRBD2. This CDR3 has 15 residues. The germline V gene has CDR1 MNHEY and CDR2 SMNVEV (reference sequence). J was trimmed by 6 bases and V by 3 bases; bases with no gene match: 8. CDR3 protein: CASSFSPGTRDTQYF. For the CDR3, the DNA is TGTGCCAGCAGTTTCAGTCCCGGGACTAGGGATACGCAGTATTTT.

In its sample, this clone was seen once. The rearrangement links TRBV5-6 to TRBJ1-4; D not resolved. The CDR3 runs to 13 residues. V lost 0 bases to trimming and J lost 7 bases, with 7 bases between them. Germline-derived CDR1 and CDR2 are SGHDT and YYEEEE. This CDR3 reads CASSLAGGEKLFF. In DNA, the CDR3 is TGTGCCAGCAGCTTGGCCGGAGGTGAAAAACTGTTTTTT.

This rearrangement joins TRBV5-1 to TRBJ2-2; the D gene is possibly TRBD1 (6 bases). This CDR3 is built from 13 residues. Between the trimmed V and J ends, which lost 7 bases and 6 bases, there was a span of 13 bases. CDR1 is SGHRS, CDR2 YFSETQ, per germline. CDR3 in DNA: TGCGCCAGCGGATTCTCAGGGGCCGGGGAGCTGTTTTTT. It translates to CASGFSGAGELFF.

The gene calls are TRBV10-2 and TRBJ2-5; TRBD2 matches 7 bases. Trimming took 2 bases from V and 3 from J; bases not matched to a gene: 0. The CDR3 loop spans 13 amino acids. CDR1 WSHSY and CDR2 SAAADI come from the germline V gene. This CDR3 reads CASSETSEETQYF. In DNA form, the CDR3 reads TGCGCCAGCAGTGAGACTAGCGAAGAGACCCAGTACTTC.

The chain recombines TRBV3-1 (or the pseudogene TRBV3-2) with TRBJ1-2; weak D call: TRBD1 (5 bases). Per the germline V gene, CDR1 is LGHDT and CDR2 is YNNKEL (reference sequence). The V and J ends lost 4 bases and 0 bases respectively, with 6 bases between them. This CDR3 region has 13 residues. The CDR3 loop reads CASSRQTNYGYTF. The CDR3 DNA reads TGTGCCAGCAGCCGACAGACTAACTATGGCTACACCTTC.

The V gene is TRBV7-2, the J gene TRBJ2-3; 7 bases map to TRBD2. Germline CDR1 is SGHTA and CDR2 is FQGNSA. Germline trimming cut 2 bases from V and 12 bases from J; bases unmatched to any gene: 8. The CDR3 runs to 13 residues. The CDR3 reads CASSLPGGPRQYF. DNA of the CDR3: TGTGCCAGCAGCTTACCGGGGGGACCCCGACAGTATTTT.

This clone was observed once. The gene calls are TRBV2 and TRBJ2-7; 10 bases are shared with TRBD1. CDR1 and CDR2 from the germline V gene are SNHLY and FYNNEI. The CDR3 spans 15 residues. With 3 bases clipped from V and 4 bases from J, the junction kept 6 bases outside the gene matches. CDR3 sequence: CASSDGTGELYEQYV. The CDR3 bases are TGTGCCAGCAGTGATGGGACAGGGGAATTGTACGAGCAGTACGTC.

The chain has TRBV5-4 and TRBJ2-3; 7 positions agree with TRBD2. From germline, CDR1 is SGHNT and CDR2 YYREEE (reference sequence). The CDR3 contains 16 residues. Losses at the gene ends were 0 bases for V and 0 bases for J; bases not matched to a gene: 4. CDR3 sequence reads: CASSLGNGGSTDTQYF. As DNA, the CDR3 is TGTGCCAGCAGCTTGGGCAACGGGGGGAGCACAGATACGCAGTATTTT.